Below are 25 T cell receptor beta chains sequenced from a single sample in a study of molecular identifiers for immune sequencing clone quantification. Each CDR3 protein gets one entry after TCRdb re-called the PCR reads with MiXCR. Of hundreds of thousands of distinct CDR3 sequences listed, about 25% were seen once; the top ten hold roughly 0.83%. Specimen: naive CD8+ T cells from blood, with Jurkat cell RNA spiked in. Subset in this sample: FACS-sorted CD8+CD4-CCR7+CD45RA+ naive T cells. These receptors originate from a human donor in good health. Some libraries in this study had Jurkat cell RNA spiked in.

This clonotype was seen many times. The CDR3 region has the DNA TGCAGTGCTTCGGAGCGAGTTAGAGATACGCAGTATTTT. It encodes CSASERVRDTQYF. This chain uses TRBV20-1 with TRBJ2-3, with D unclear. Trimming removed 5 bases from V and 5 bases from J, with 14 bases in between. Germline CDR1 is DFQATT and CDR2 is SNEGSKA (reference sequence). CDR3 size: 13 residues.

The chain uses TRBV3-1 and TRBJ1-5; possibly TRBD1 for D (5 bases). Trimming left V 4 bases short and J 1 base short, with 11 bases between. The CDR3 covers 15 residues. Germline V CDR1 and CDR2: LGHDT, YNNKEL (reference sequence). The CDR3 is CASSRVSGSNQPQHF. As DNA, the CDR3 is TGTGCCAGCAGCCGAGTTTCAGGGAGCAATCAGCCCCAGCATTTT.

As regards this clonotype: One base away lies a much larger clone, so this may be a sequencing read error. The chain combines TRBV7-8 with TRBJ1-4; D not resolved. CDR3 size: 15 residues. V dropped 5 bases and J dropped 5 bases, with 15 bases sitting between them. The germline V gene has CDR1 SGHVS and CDR2 FQNEAQ. CDR3: CASSRTERGNEKLFF. CDR3 bases: TGTGCCAGCAGCCGAACAGAACGAGGGAATGAAAAACTGTTTTTT.

On this clonotype itself: A read error may be the cause here, since a much bigger clone is one base away. This chain joins TRBV20-1 and TRBJ2-3, with 8 nucleotides matching TRBD2. The CDR3 sequence is 16 residues long. The germline gives CDR1 DFQATT, CDR2 SNEGSKA (reference sequence). This CDR3 reads CSARDFREGPIDAQYF. For the CDR3, the DNA is TGCAGTGCTAGAGATTTCCGGGAGGGCCCGATAGATGCGCAGTATTTT.

This clonotype has ten or more counts. The rearrangement links TRBV6-2 or TRBV6-3 to TRBJ1-2; a possible D gene is TRBD1 (5 bases). Germline V gives CDR1 MNHEY, CDR2 SVGEGT. Trimming removed 4 bases from V and 8 bases from J, with 20 bases in between. This CDR3 is 15 amino acids long. CDR3 in amino acids: CASSSAGRTLWGYTF. The CDR3 DNA reads TGTGCCAGCAGTTCGGCGGGACGTACGCTATGGGGCTACACCTTC.

The chain combines TRBV2 with TRBJ2-3; D is undetermined. The germline CDR1 and CDR2 sequences are SNHLY and FYNNEI. The length of the CDR3 is 15 residues. V dropped 2 bases and J dropped 3 bases, with 12 bases sitting between them. The CDR3 nucleotides are TGTGCCAGCAGTGAAAGGCTAGTAAGGACAGATACGCAGTATTTT. Protein: CASSERLVRTDTQYF.

V usage is TRBV29-1 and J usage is TRBJ1-2, with 12 bases matching TRBD1. V shed 7 bases, J shed 9 bases, and the junction held 6 bases outside the gene matches. There are 12 residues in the CDR3. Germline CDR1 is SQVTM and CDR2 is ANQGSEA. The CDR3 sequence is CSAVGQGASYTF. The CDR3 DNA follows: TGCAGCGCCGTGGGACAGGGGGCAAGCTACACCTTC.

The V call is TRBV7-6, the J call TRBJ1-1; D perhaps matches TRBD1 (6 bases). Germline CDR1 and CDR2: SGHVS and FNYEAQ. This CDR3 is built from 15 residues. V gave up 1 base and J gave up 3 bases, with 12 bases separating them. The CDR3 is CASSLGTGLDTEAFF. The CDR3 nucleotides are TGTGCCAGCAGCTTAGGTACAGGGCTGGACACTGAAGCTTTCTTT.

This clonotype showed up just a few times. The chain joins TRBV5-6 to TRBJ2-5, with D perhaps matching TRBD2 (5 bases). Germline CDR1 and CDR2: SGHDT and YYEEEE. The CDR3 extends over 14 amino acids. Trimming shortened V by 4 bases and J by 2 bases, and 12 bases separated the two germline ends. CDR3 DNA sequence: TGTGCCAGCAGCGCGGAGGCAGAACAAGAGACCCAGTACTTC. Protein product: CASSAEAEQETQYF. The whole variable domain, filled in from reference TRBV5-6 and TRBJ2-5, reads DAGVTQSPTHLIKTRGQQVTLRCSPKSGHDTVSWYQQALGQGPQFIFQYYEEEERQRGNFPDRFSGHQFPNYSSELNVNALLLGDSALYLCASSAEAEQETQYFGPGTRLLVL.

This clonotype was observed a handful of times. The V gene is TRBV24-1, the J gene TRBJ2-1, with 13 positions matching TRBD2. This CDR3 is built from 17 residues. From germline, CDR1 is KGHDR and CDR2 SFDVKD. The ends lost 7 bases at V and 0 bases at J; junction bases unmatched: 5. CDR3 in DNA: TGTGCCACCAGCGGGACTAGCGGGGCCAGCTCCTACAATGAGCAGTTCTTC. Translation: CATSGTSGASSYNEQFF.

The chain links TRBV29-1 to TRBJ2-1; 7 nucleotides line up with TRBD1. Trimming removed 7 bases from V and 4 bases from J; junction bases left unmatched: 7. The CDR3 length is 13 residues. Germline lookup yields CDR1 SQVTM and CDR2 ANQGSEA. DNA of the CDR3: TGCAGCGCTGACAGGGTCTCGTACAATGAGCAGTTCTTC. Translation: CSADRVSYNEQFF.

As regards this clonotype: A clone one base away is much larger, so this may be a read error. The V call is TRBV7-2, the J call TRBJ2-3; 12 bases align to TRBD2. Per the germline V gene, CDR1 is SGHTA and CDR2 is FQGNSA. The V segment lost 8 bases and the J segment 5 bases; nucleotides outside the gene matches: 8. This CDR3 has 15 residues. The CDR3 region is CASCSSGGALDTQYF. As DNA, the CDR3 is TGTGCCAGCTGCTCTAGCGGGGGGGCCTTAGATACGCAGTATTTT.

Regarding this clonotype: Being one base from a much bigger clone, this may be a read error. The conserved phenylalanine or tryptophan normally closing the CDR3 is absent here, so this likely arose from a read error. The rearrangement joins TRBV18 to TRBJ1-1; D is ambiguous. V lost 3 bases and J 0 bases, leaving 17 bases between the germline ends. Germline V CDR1 and CDR2: KGHSH, LQKENI. This CDR3 contains 17 residues. The CDR3 region is CASSPVGSVPMNTEAFV. The CDR3 nucleotides read TGTGCCAGCTCACCTGTGGGTTCGGTCCCGATGAACACTGAAGCTTTCGTT.

The chain couples TRBV24-1 to TRBJ2-7, with D hard to call. V lost 4 bases and J 4 bases, leaving 10 bases between the germline ends. This CDR3 has 13 residues. CDR1 is KGHDR and CDR2 is SFDVKD in the germline V gene. CDR3: CATSESTEYEQYF. CDR3 nucleotide sequence: TGTGCCACCAGTGAGAGCACAGAGTACGAGCAGTACTTC.

This clonotype has more than one count but fewer than ten. This rearrangement joins TRBV28 to TRBJ2-7; no clear D. Trimming left V 3 bases short and J 6 bases short, with 9 bases between. The CDR3 consists of 12 residues. Germline CDR1 MDHEN, CDR2 SYDVKM. CDR3 loop: CASSFGSAEQYF. The DNA of the CDR3 is TGTGCCAGCAGTTTTGGTTCTGCCGAGCAGTACTTC. The full variable domain, with the rest looked up from reference TRBV28 and TRBJ2-7, is DVKVTQSSRYLVKRTGEKVFLECVQDMDHENMFWYRQDPGLGLRLIYFSYDVKMKEKGDIPEGYSVSREKKERFSLILESASTNQTSMYLCASSFGSAEQYFGPGTRLTVT.

Notes on this clonotype: Since a much larger clone is just one base distant, this may be a read error. The chain uses TRBV18 and TRBJ2-7, with 8 bases that match TRBD2. J gave up 2 bases and V 8 bases, and 8 bases lay outside the gene matches. In germline, CDR1 is KGHSH, CDR2 LQKENI. The CDR3 runs 14 residues. The CDR3 bases are TGTGCCAGCCCACATTCGGGGGGGCCCTACGAGCAGTACTTC. This encodes CASPHSGGPYEQYF.

This clonotype came up a few times. The chain is built from TRBV4-3 and TRBJ2-7; a possible D gene is TRBD2 (6 bases). Germline loops: CDR1 LGHNA, CDR2 YSLEER. The germline V and J ends were trimmed by 1 base and 2 bases, with 12 bases remaining between them. This CDR3 contains 15 residues. DNA of the CDR3: TGCGCCAGCAGCCAAGGCGGCGGGGTGACCTACGAGCAGTACTTC. Translated, it gives CASSQGGGVTYEQYF.

Points on this clonotype: With a far larger clone one base away, a read error is the likely cause. This chain joins TRBV7-9 and TRBJ2-7; 8 bases agree with TRBD1. The length of the CDR3 is 13 residues. CDR1 and CDR2 (germline): SEHNR, FQNEAQ (reference sequence). DNA of the CDR3: TGTACCAGCAGCACCGGACAGGGCTACGAGCAGTACTTC. Translating gives CTSSTGQGYEQYF.

The rearrangement links TRBV19 to TRBJ1-1, with 8 bases aligning to TRBD1. V was clipped by 8 bases and J by 4 bases; unmatched bases: 9. Germline values: CDR1 LNHDA, CDR2 SQIVND (reference sequence). The CDR3 has 14 amino acids. CDR3 DNA: TGTGCCAGTTTTCCCACCGACAGGGGCACTGAAGCTTTCTTT. Translated, it gives CASFPTDRGTEAFF.

This sequence joins TRBV25-1 and TRBJ2-7; 9 bases align to TRBD1. This CDR3 comprises 15 residues. Germline V gene lookup returns CDR1 MGHDK and CDR2 SYGVNS. With V trimmed by 4 bases and J by 3 bases, 7 bases remained unmatched. CDR3 residues: CASSALGTGFYEQYF. The CDR3 DNA is TGTGCCAGCAGTGCTCTCGGGACAGGGTTCTACGAGCAGTACTTC.

The chain carries TRBV4-1 and TRBJ1-5; no reliable D call. Between the trimmed V and J ends, which lost 8 bases and 6 bases, there was a span of 17 bases. The CDR3 contains 14 residues. CDR1 is MGHRA and CDR2 is YSYEKL in the germline V gene. The CDR3: CASSSGQTGQPQHF. The CDR3 nucleotides are TGCGCCAGCTCATCGGGCCAGACGGGTCAGCCCCAGCATTTT.

With regard to this clonotype: A much larger clone differs by one base, so this may be a read error. The V and J genes are TRBV28 and TRBJ1-1, with D unclear. Germline values: CDR1 MDHEN, CDR2 SYDVKM. The CDR3 has 14 residues. The V end was cut by 4 bases, the J end by 1 base, with 10 bases between. The CDR3 spells CASSSPYPNTEAFF. In nucleotides, the CDR3 is TGTGCCAGCAGTTCTCCGTACCCGAACACTGAAGCTTTCTTT.

Notes on this clonotype: At one end the junction does not follow the germline gene, possibly because of a read error. The V and J genes are TRBV20-1 and TRBJ2-1, with TRBD2 matching over 10 bases. This CDR3 comprises 14 residues. Germline-derived CDR1 and CDR2 are DFQATT and SNEGSKA (reference sequence). The CDR3 DNA sequence: TGCAGTGCTAGTACTAGCGGGATCAGCAATGAGCAGCTCTTC. Its protein is CSASTSGISNEQLF.

The V and J genes are TRBV20-1 and TRBJ1-5; 8 nucleotides line up with TRBD1. CDR1 is DFQATT and CDR2 is SNEGSKA in the germline V gene (reference sequence). This CDR3 comprises 15 residues. V trimming: 4 bases; J trimming: 6 bases; junction bases outside the gene matches: 11. The CDR3 loop is CSAILDRVISQPQHF. For the CDR3, the DNA is TGCAGTGCTATCCTGGACAGGGTAATTTCTCAGCCCCAGCATTTT.

With respect to this clonotype: A much bigger clone sits one base away, suggesting this may be a read error. This chain connects TRBV12-3 or TRBV12-4 to TRBJ2-3; D might be TRBD1 (5 bases). The CDR3 extends over 14 amino acids. The CDR3 nucleotides read TGTGCCAGCAGATCAGGGTCGGGCACAGATACGCAGTGTTTT. Amino acids: CASRSGSGTDTQCF.